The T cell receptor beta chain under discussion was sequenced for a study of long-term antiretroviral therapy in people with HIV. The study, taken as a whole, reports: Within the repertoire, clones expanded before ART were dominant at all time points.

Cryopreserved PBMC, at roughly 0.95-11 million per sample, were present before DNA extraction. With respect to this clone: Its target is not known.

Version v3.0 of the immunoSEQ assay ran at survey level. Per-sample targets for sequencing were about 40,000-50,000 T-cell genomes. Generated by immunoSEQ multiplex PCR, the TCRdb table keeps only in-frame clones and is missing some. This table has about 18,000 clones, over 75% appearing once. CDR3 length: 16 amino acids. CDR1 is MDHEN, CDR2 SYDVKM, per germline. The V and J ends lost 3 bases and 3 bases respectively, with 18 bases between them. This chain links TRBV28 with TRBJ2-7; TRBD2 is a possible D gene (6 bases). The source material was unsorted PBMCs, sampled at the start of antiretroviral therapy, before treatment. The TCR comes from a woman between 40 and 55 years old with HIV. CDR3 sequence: CASSFLVGGGIYEQYF. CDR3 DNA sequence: TGTGCCAGCAGTTTCTTGGTGGGGGGTGGGATCTACGAGCAGTACTTC.